This is a list of T cell receptor beta chains from one sample in a study of blood T cells in healthy people across ages. MiXCR, applied by TCRdb to the 5' RACE reads, yields one record per CDR3 protein. The top ten clones hold 50% to 65% of a sample with about 380,000 distinct CDR3 sequences, over 45% of them seen once. Sample: blood. The origin of the receptors is a man aged 60 to 69 in good health. Both conserved end residues are part of each CDR3. D genes are given only for firm matches. Clone size is stated in some rows and not others, as once, few, many or a class when expanded.

CDR3 protein: CASSRLAGVDKNIQYF
CDR3 DNA: TGTGCCAGCAGCCGACTAGCGGGAGTGGACAAAAACATTCAGTACTTC
J gene: TRBJ2-4
D gene: TRBD2
V gene: TRBV27
clone size: NA

CDR3 protein: CASSLRQANKYEQYF
CDR3 DNA: TGTGCCAGCAGCTTACGACAGGCTAACAAGTACGAGCAGTACTTC
J gene: TRBJ2-7
D gene: NA
V gene: TRBV11-3
clone size: few

CDR3 protein: CASSPQRQYNEQFF
CDR3 DNA: TGTGCCAGCAGCCCCCAAAGACAGTACAATGAGCAGTTCTTC
J gene: TRBJ2-1
D gene: NA
V gene: TRBV7-9
clone size: NA

CDR3 protein: CSARDRQGAIYEQYF
CDR3 DNA: TGCAGTGCTAGAGATAGACAGGGGGCTATCTACGAGCAGTACTTC
J gene: TRBJ2-7
D gene: TRBD1
V gene: TRBV20-1
clone size: NA

CDR3 protein: CASSDGGGGADTQYF
CDR3 DNA: TGTGCCAGCAGTGACGGCGGGGGGGGCGCAGATACGCAGTATTTT
J gene: TRBJ2-3
D gene: TRBD2
V gene: TRBV6-4
clone size: few

CDR3 protein: CASRQADRGVVTQYF
CDR3 DNA: TGTGCCAGCAGGCAGGCAGACAGGGGCGTTGTTACGCAGTATTTT
J gene: TRBJ2-3
D gene: TRBD1
V gene: TRBV12-3/TRBV12-4
clone size: NA

CDR3 protein: CAGSLRVTQYF
CDR3 DNA: TGTGCCGGCAGTTTACGGGTGACCCAGTACTTC
J gene: TRBJ2-5
D gene: NA
V gene: TRBV12-3/TRBV12-4
clone size: NA

CDR3 protein: CASSLALRTGSSYEQYF
CDR3 DNA: TGTGCCAGCAGTTTAGCTCTGAGGACAGGGAGCTCCTACGAGCAGTACTTC
J gene: TRBJ2-7
D gene: TRBD1
V gene: TRBV28
clone size: NA

CDR3 protein: CASSFAGAGGTDTQYF
CDR3 DNA: TGTGCCAGCAGTTTTGCAGGGGCAGGAGGGACAGATACGCAGTATTTT
J gene: TRBJ2-3
D gene: NA
V gene: TRBV28
clone size: NA

CDR3 protein: CASSQGGWGAEAFF
CDR3 DNA: TGTGCCAGCAGCCAAGGGGGCTGGGGCGCTGAAGCTTTCTTT
J gene: TRBJ1-1
D gene: NA
V gene: TRBV3-1
clone size: NA

CDR3 protein: CASSLALRDGEQYF
CDR3 DNA: TGTGCCAGCAGCTTAGCCCTAAGGGATGGCGAGCAGTACTTC
J gene: TRBJ2-7
D gene: NA
V gene: TRBV7-2
clone size: NA

CDR3 protein: CASNSRTGGLITDTQYF
CDR3 DNA: TGTGCCAGCAACTCCCGGACAGGGGGTTTAATCACAGATACGCAGTATTTT
J gene: TRBJ2-3
D gene: TRBD1
V gene: TRBV7-9
clone size: NA

CDR3 protein: CASSQGSPQETQYF
CDR3 DNA: TGTGCCAGCAGCCAAGGGAGTCCCCAAGAGACCCAGTACTTC
J gene: TRBJ2-5
D gene: NA
V gene: TRBV4-2
clone size: NA

CDR3 protein: CAISGDRDVQQWDTQYF
CDR3 DNA: TGTGCCATCAGTGGGGACCGGGACGTTCAACAGTGGGATACGCAGTATTTT
J gene: TRBJ2-3
D gene: NA
V gene: TRBV10-3
clone size: few

CDR3 protein: CASSQDRARSGTNVLTF
CDR3 DNA: TGCGCCAGCAGCCAAGATAGGGCAAGGTCTGGGACCAACGTCCTGACTTTC
J gene: TRBJ2-6
D gene: NA
V gene: TRBV4-3
clone size: once

CDR3 protein: CASSFGQQNYGYTF
CDR3 DNA: TGTGCCAGCAGCTTTGGTCAGCAAAACTATGGCTACACCTTC
J gene: TRBJ1-2
D gene: NA
V gene: TRBV7-8
clone size: few

CDR3 protein: CASSQGVRKQYF
CDR3 DNA: TGTGCCAGCAGCCAAGGTGTAAGGAAGCAGTACTTC
J gene: TRBJ2-5
D gene: NA
V gene: TRBV3-1
clone size: NA

CDR3 protein: CASSVEGFSYEQYF
CDR3 DNA: TGTGCCAGCAGTGTCGAGGGCTTCTCCTACGAGCAGTACTTC
J gene: TRBJ2-7
D gene: NA
V gene: TRBV6-1
clone size: NA

CDR3 protein: CASSLAGGAYNEQYF
CDR3 DNA: TGTGCCAGCAGCTTAGCGGGGGGGGCGTACAATGAGCAGTACTTC
J gene: TRBJ2-7
D gene: TRBD2
V gene: TRBV5-4
clone size: NA

CDR3 protein: CASRTGTSMGEQFF
CDR3 DNA: TGTGCCAGCAGGACCGGGACTAGCATGGGTGAGCAGTTCTTC
J gene: TRBJ2-1
D gene: TRBD2
V gene: TRBV6-6
clone size: few

CDR3 protein: CASSAGARDEQFF
CDR3 DNA: TGCGCCAGCAGCGCGGGAGCTAGGGATGAGCAGTTCTTC
J gene: TRBJ2-1
D gene: TRBD2
V gene: TRBV5-1
clone size: few

CDR3 protein: CANSSTNGDTQYF
CDR3 DNA: TGTGCCAACAGCTCGACCAACGGAGATACGCAGTATTTT
J gene: TRBJ2-3
D gene: NA
V gene: TRBV12-3/TRBV12-4
clone size: NA

CDR3 protein: CASLGGRRISGANVQTF
CDR3 DNA: TGTGCCAGTTTGGGGGGCAGGCGGATCTCAGGGGCCAACGTCCAGACTTTC
J gene: TRBJ2-6
D gene: NA
V gene: TRBV12-3/TRBV12-4
clone size: NA

CDR3 protein: CANTQEGAAYNEQFF
CDR3 DNA: TGTGCCAACACCCAGGAGGGGGCCGCCTACAATGAGCAGTTCTTC
J gene: TRBJ2-1
D gene: NA
V gene: TRBV6-5
clone size: NA

CDR3 protein: CASSYIGGGLYNEQFF
CDR3 DNA: TGTGCCAGCAGTTACATAGGGGGTGGACTTTACAATGAGCAGTTCTTC
J gene: TRBJ2-1
D gene: NA
V gene: TRBV6-5
clone size: NA

CDR3 protein: CASNPDRGGANVLTF
CDR3 DNA: TGTGCCAGCAACCCTGACAGGGGTGGGGCCAACGTCCTGACTTTC
J gene: TRBJ2-6
D gene: TRBD1
V gene: TRBV2
clone size: few

CDR3 protein: CASSVGGDTQYF
CDR3 DNA: TGTGCCAGCAGTGTGGGAGGAGATACGCAGTATTTT
J gene: TRBJ2-3
D gene: NA
V gene: TRBV2
clone size: NA

CDR3 protein: CASSTWTSGGVKTQYF
CDR3 DNA: TGTGCCAGCAGCACCTGGACTAGCGGGGGGGTGAAGACCCAGTACTTC
J gene: TRBJ2-5
D gene: TRBD2
V gene: TRBV5-4
clone size: NA

CDR3 protein: CASSKAGPPGADTQYF
CDR3 DNA: TGTGCCAGCAGCAAGGCCGGGCCCCCGGGAGCAGATACGCAGTATTTT
J gene: TRBJ2-3
D gene: NA
V gene: TRBV7-3
clone size: few

CDR3 protein: CASSPPPLPQYF
CDR3 DNA: TGTGCCAGCAGCCCCCCCCCACTGCCCCAGTACTTC
J gene: TRBJ2-5
D gene: NA
V gene: TRBV7-2
clone size: many

CDR3 protein: CSATGGRGGSSYNEQFF
CDR3 DNA: TGCAGTGCAACAGGTGGGAGGGGGGGCAGCTCCTACAATGAGCAGTTCTTC
J gene: TRBJ2-1
D gene: NA
V gene: TRBV20-1
clone size: NA

CDR3 protein: CASSISGSYEQYF
CDR3 DNA: TGCGCCAGCAGTATTTCAGGTTCCTACGAGCAGTACTTC
J gene: TRBJ2-7
D gene: NA
V gene: TRBV5-1
clone size: few

CDR3 protein: CASSPGEHGYTF
CDR3 DNA: TGTGCCAGCAGCCCCGGGGAGCATGGCTACACCTTC
J gene: TRBJ1-2
D gene: NA
V gene: TRBV14
clone size: many

CDR3 protein: CASAGGVNEQFF
CDR3 DNA: TGTGCCTCAGCGGGGGGGGTGAATGAGCAGTTCTTC
J gene: TRBJ2-1
D gene: TRBD2
V gene: TRBV6-5
clone size: few

CDR3 protein: CASSPGTSAYEQYF
CDR3 DNA: TGTGCCAGCAGCCCGGGGACTAGTGCCTACGAGCAGTACTTC
J gene: TRBJ2-7
D gene: TRBD2
V gene: TRBV7-6
clone size: NA

CDR3 protein: CASSDQSSSYNSPLHF
CDR3 DNA: TGTGCCAGCAGTGATCAATCCAGCTCCTATAATTCACCCCTCCACTTT
J gene: TRBJ1-6
D gene: NA
V gene: TRBV6-5
clone size: NA